A selection of T cell receptor beta chains follows, all from one sample in a study of CD8 T cells in Susac syndrome. MiXCR, run by TCRdb on the immunoSEQ multiplex PCR reads, gives a single entry per CDR3 protein. Of 250,000 to 300,000 distinct CDR3 sequences listed, about nine tenths are singletons. Sequenced sample: CD8+ T cells from PBMCs. These receptor sequences come from a human donor with multiple sclerosis. The CDR3 runs from the conserved cysteine through the conserved F or W. A D gene is named only where the DNA matches it firmly. Only part of the rows carry a size: once, few, many, or a class if the clone is expanded.

j_call	v_call	clone_size	d_call	cdr3_nt	cdr3_aa
TRBJ1-6	TRBV28	.	.	TGTGCCAGCAGTCGCCAGTTGGTAGGGGTCCTCGGCTCCTATAATTCACCCCTCCACTTT	CASSRQLVGVLGSYNSPLHF
TRBJ1-1	TRBV7-6	.	.	TGTGCCAGCAGCTTAGTTTCTTTTTACACTGAAGCTTTCTTT	CASSLVSFYTEAFF
TRBJ1-4	TRBV3-1	.	.	TGTGCCAGCAGCCAAGATGGGCAGGACAATGAAAAACTGTTTTTT	CASSQDGQDNEKLFF
TRBJ2-7	TRBV9	.	.	TGTGCCAGCAGCGTAGGCGGCCAACCCTACGAGCAGTACTTC	CASSVGGQPYEQYF
TRBJ2-7	TRBV20-1	.	TRBD2	TGCAGTGCTAGAGTGGCCAGCGGGAGGTCCCCCTACGAGCAGTACTTC	CSARVASGRSPYEQYF
TRBJ2-7	TRBV6-2/TRBV6-3	few	.	TGTGCCAGCAGTTACTTGACAACCTACGAGCAGTACTTC	CASSYLTTYEQYF
TRBJ1-6	TRBV2	.	.	TGTGCCAGCAGTGAAAGATCGGCTGGGTACGAAACCTCCTATAATTCACCCCTCCACTTT	CASSERSAGYETSYNSPLHF
TRBJ2-1	TRBV29-1	.	TRBD2	TGCAGCGTTGGATTGAGGCGGGAGGAGCAGTTCTTC	CSVGLRREEQFF
TRBJ1-5	TRBV20-1	.	.	TGCAGTACCCGCACAGGGAGCGAGTATCCCCAGCATTTT	CSTRTGSEYPQHF
TRBJ1-1	TRBV20-1	.	.	TGCAGTGCAAGAAAACGACAGGCCGGGAACACTGAAGCTTTCTTT	CSARKRQAGNTEAFF
TRBJ2-7	TRBV13	.	TRBD2	TGTGCCAGCAGCCCCACCATGACTAGCGGGAGGGTTTACGAGCAGTACTTC	CASSPTMTSGRVYEQYF
TRBJ2-7	TRBV7-9	once	TRBD2	TGTGCCAGCAGCTCACCGGGACTATCCGTAGACGAGCAGTACTTC	CASSSPGLSVDEQYF
TRBJ2-7	TRBV5-4	.	TRBD2	TGTGCCAGCAGCACGGGACTAGCGAAGGGGGAGCAGTACTTC	CASSTGLAKGEQYF
TRBJ2-7	TRBV6-2/TRBV6-3	few	.	TGTGCCAGCAGTTACCCTTCAAACGAGCAGTACTTC	CASSYPSNEQYF
TRBJ2-1	TRBV6-6	few	TRBD2	TGTGCCAGCAGTTACCGACTAGCGGGAGCGCATGAGCAGTTCTTC	CASSYRLAGAHEQFF
TRBJ1-3	TRBV27	.	.	TGTGCCAGCAGTTTATTGATGGGAAACACCATATATTTT	CASSLLMGNTIYF
TRBJ2-5	TRBV19	.	.	TGTGCCAGTAGTATATGGGGAGGGGGAGGGCAAGAGACCCAGTACTTC	CASSIWGGGGQETQYF
TRBJ2-7	TRBV12-5	.	TRBD2	TGTGCTAGTGGTTTGGGGACTAGCTACGAGCAGTACTTC	CASGLGTSYEQYF
TRBJ1-2	TRBV6-2/TRBV6-3	.	.	TGTGCCAGCAGTTACGGAGCGGGCTACACCTTC	CASSYGAGYTF
TRBJ2-2	TRBV6-2/TRBV6-3	once	.	TGTGCCAGCAGTTTCGGCACTAAAACCGGGGAGCTGTTTTTT	CASSFGTKTGELFF
TRBJ1-1	TRBV2	.	TRBD1	TGTGCCAGCAGAACGACAGGGGACTACACTGAAGCTTTCTTT	CASRTTGDYTEAFF
TRBJ2-7	TRBV13	.	TRBD2	TGTGCCAGCACCATGGGGGGGATGTACGAGCAGTACTTC	CASTMGGMYEQYF
TRBJ1-2	TRBV19	.	.	TGTGCCAGTAGTATGGGAGAAAGGGGGACGGGCTATGGCTACACCTTC	CASSMGERGTGYGYTF
TRBJ2-5	TRBV4-1	.	.	TGCGCCAGCAGAGACCAACTGGAGACCCAGTACTTC	CASRDQLETQYF
TRBJ2-5	TRBV24-1	.	.	TGTGCCACCAGTGATGTTCAGGGGTGGGAGACCCAGTACTTC	CATSDVQGWETQYF
TRBJ1-3	TRBV4-1	.	.	TGCGCCAGCAGCCAAGTGGGGGCCTCTGGAAACACCATATATTTT	CASSQVGASGNTIYF
TRBJ1-1	TRBV6-2/TRBV6-3	.	.	TGTGCCAGCAATCGAGGAAAGAACACTGAAGCTTTCTTT	CASNRGKNTEAFF
TRBJ2-7	TRBV6-5	.	TRBD2	TGTGCCAGCAGTTACGGAGCGGGGGGTCCCTACGAGCAGTACTTC	CASSYGAGGPYEQYF
TRBJ1-5	TRBV6-2/TRBV6-3	.	.	TGTGCCAGCAGTTACTCGACGGCTTGGGGCTACTTCCATCAGCCCCAGCATTTT	CASSYSTAWGYFHQPQHF
TRBJ1-5	TRBV7-6	.	.	TGTGCCAGCAGCCCCCCTCTAAGTATAAGCAATCAGCCCCAGCATTTT	CASSPPLSISNQPQHF
TRBJ2-3	TRBV30	.	.	TGTGCCTGGGGCGAACTAGTCTCAACGCAGTATTTT	CAWGELVSTQYF